The 7 T cell receptor beta chains below were found in one sample sequenced in a study of T cells after yellow fever vaccination. TCRdb re-called the 5' RACE reads through MiXCR, storing one row per CDR3 protein. The table lists approximately 70,000 distinct CDR3 sequences, over 6.5% of them singletons. This sample comprised CD8+ T cells sorted from PBMCs, obtained about 49 days after the first yellow fever vaccination. All receptors come from a man between 18 and 35 years old who received the YFV17D yellow fever vaccine.

This clonotype was observed a few times. The chain employs TRBV19 and TRBJ2-3; D is perhaps TRBD2 (6 bases). The ends were cut back, 3 bases at V and 4 bases at J, with 14 bases in the middle. Germline-derived CDR1 and CDR2 are LNHDA and SQIVND (reference sequence). The CDR3 length is 15 residues. CDR3: CASSIGSGAADTQYF. CDR3 DNA: TGTGCCAGTAGTATCGGGTCGGGAGCAGCAGATACGCAGTATTTT.

V and J are TRBV4-3 and TRBJ1-1; D is undetermined. Trimming pared 0 bases from V and 4 bases from J, leaving 12 bases between. The CDR3 totals 15 residues. Germline CDR1 is LGHNA and CDR2 is YSLEER. CDR3 bases: TGCGCCAGCAGCCAAGATTGGGCGGCTTCCACTGAAGCTTTCTTT. Translated: CASSQDWAASTEAFF.

The sample holds many counts of this clonotype. The CDR3 nucleotides are TGTGCCAGCAGCCCTGGGGACACCAGGAATCAGCCCCAGCATTTT. Encoded protein: CASSPGDTRNQPQHF. The chain couples TRBV7-6 to TRBJ1-5, with a possible D match to TRBD1 (6 bases). The V end lost 5 bases, the J end lost 4 bases, and 15 bases lay between the germline ends. This CDR3 spans 15 amino acids. The germline gives CDR1 SGHVS, CDR2 FNYEAQ. The full variable domain, completed using reference TRBV7-6 and TRBJ1-5, is GAGVSQSPRYKVTKRGQDVALRCDPISGHVSLYWYRQALGQGPEFLTYFNYEAQQDKSGLPNDRFSAERPEGSISTLTIQRTEQRDSAMYRCASSPGDTRNQPQHFGDGTRLSIL.

This clonotype showed up just a few times. The chain has TRBV20-1 and TRBJ2-2; TRBD1 matches 8 bases. Looked up from germline, CDR1 is DFQATT and CDR2 is SNEGSKA (reference sequence). V gave up 6 bases and J gave up 6 bases; unmatched junction bases: 12. The CDR3 covers 15 residues. CDR3 residues: CSARDRGPVPGELFF. The CDR3 DNA reads TGCAGTGCACGCGACAGGGGACCTGTTCCCGGGGAGCTGTTTTTT.

The chain uses TRBV12-3 or TRBV12-4 and TRBJ2-5; tentative D call: TRBD2 (6 bases). The CDR3 length is 13 residues. V lost 7 bases to trimming and J lost 9 bases, with 18 bases between them. The CDR3 DNA follows: TGTGCCAGCAACCTCGACGGCTCGGGGGCCCAGTACTTC. It specifies CASNLDGSGAQYF.

This clonotype was seen at least ten times. This chain links TRBV28 with TRBJ2-5; D remains unclear. The CDR3 extends over 16 amino acids. V lost 8 bases, J lost 5 bases, and 24 bases lay in between. Looked up from germline, CDR1 is MDHEN and CDR2 is SYDVKM. In DNA form, the CDR3 reads TGTGCCAGCGGGCTGTCGGGCGAGCCTCGGTTGGAGACCCAGTACTTC. Its translation is CASGLSGEPRLETQYF.

This clonotype has a count of ten or more. This chain links TRBV6-5 with TRBJ2-3; D is uncertain. Trimming left V 6 bases short and J 1 base short, with 17 bases between. The germline V gene encodes CDR1 MNHEY and CDR2 SVGAGI. CDR3 length: 16 amino acids. CDR3: CASSPTAMVGTDTQYF. CDR3 nucleotide sequence: TGTGCCAGCAGCCCCACAGCAATGGTCGGCACAGATACGCAGTATTTT.